The 24 T cell receptor beta chains below were found in one sample sequenced in a study of response to subunit inactivated influenza vaccine. One entry per CDR3 protein, called by TCRdb with MiXCR from the RT-PCR reads. Altogether hundreds of thousands of distinct CDR3 sequences are present, around 15% being singletons, with the ten largest covering 7.5% to 8%. The source material was PBMCs from blood, sampled less than 15 days before vaccination. The source is a man in his fifties or sixties who received an inactivated influenza vaccine.

The gene calls are TRBV10-3 and TRBJ2-5; TRBD2 agrees at 9 bases. CDR1 and CDR2 from the germline V gene are ENHRY and SYGVKD. The CDR3 consists of 13 residues. V trimming: 6 bases; J trimming: 5 bases; junction bases outside the gene matches: 4. The CDR3 nucleotides read TGTGCCATCAGGGGGACTAGCTATGAGACCCAGTACTTC. Its protein is CAIRGTSYETQYF.

This clonotype was seen a few times. The chain uses TRBV7-6 and TRBJ2-3, with 13 bases aligning to TRBD2. CDR1 is SGHVS and CDR2 is FNYEAQ in the germline V gene. The junction had 10 bases not matched to a gene; V was cut back by 4 bases and J by 6 bases. CDR3 size: 17 residues. CDR3 residues: CASSSSLLAGGADTQYF. The CDR3 coding sequence is TGTGCCAGCAGCTCATCCCTACTAGCGGGGGGGGCTGATACGCAGTATTTT.

This sequence joins TRBV12-3 or TRBV12-4 and TRBJ1-4; D is ambiguous. This CDR3 contains 15 residues. V gave up 5 bases and J gave up 5 bases, with 15 bases separating them. In DNA form, the CDR3 reads TGTGCCAGCAGTCTTGAAAAGGCCCGAAATGAAAAACTGTTTTTT. It specifies CASSLEKARNEKLFF.

This clonotype was recorded many times. J is TRBJ2-3 and V is TRBV20-1; weak D call: TRBD2 (5 bases). V shed 2 bases and J shed 6 bases, with 12 bases lying between them. Germline V gene sequence: CDR1 DFQATT, CDR2 SNEGSKA (reference sequence). The CDR3 sequence is 13 residues long. The CDR3 region has the DNA TGCAGTGCTAGACCCTTCAGGAGGGATACGCAGTATTTT. It specifies CSARPFRRDTQYF.

This clonotype was detected a few times. V is TRBV6-2 or TRBV6-3 and J is TRBJ1-5; D not certain. From germline, CDR1 is MNHEY and CDR2 SVGEGT. The CDR3 spans 12 residues. The germline V and J ends were trimmed by 4 bases and 6 bases, with 7 bases remaining between them. The CDR3 loop reads CASSLIRQPQHF. The CDR3, as DNA: TGTGCCAGCAGTTTAATCCGTCAGCCCCAGCATTTT.

The rearrangement links TRBV6-2 or TRBV6-3 to TRBJ2-3; no firm D call. The V and J ends lost 8 bases and 2 bases respectively, with 8 bases between them. This CDR3 has 12 amino acids. The V gene's germline CDR1 is MNHEY and CDR2 SVGEGT. CDR3: CASSGYTDTQYF. Written as DNA, the CDR3 is TGTGCCAGCTCCGGGTACACAGATACGCAGTATTTT.

This clonotype has at least ten counts. The CDR3 is CASSLSGVSYNEQFF. CDR3 bases: TGTGCCAGCAGCCTCTCGGGTGTATCCTACAATGAGCAGTTCTTC. The J gene is TRBJ2-1, the V gene TRBV7-2; D gene unclear. Trimming pared 5 bases from V and 1 base from J, leaving 12 bases between. The CDR3 length is 15 residues. CDR1 and CDR2 (germline): SGHTA, FQGNSA. The whole variable domain, remainder taken from reference TRBV7-2 and TRBJ2-1, is GAGVSQSPSNKVTEKGKDVELRCDPISGHTALYWYRQSLGQGLEFLIYFQGNSAPDKSGLPSDRFSAERTGGSVSTLTIQRTQQEDSAVYLCASSLSGVSYNEQFFGPGTRLTVL.

Many counts were recorded for this clonotype. This chain uses TRBV28 with TRBJ2-4; D is possibly TRBD1 or TRBD2 (6 bases each). CDR1 is MDHEN and CDR2 is SYDVKM in the germline V gene. V was pared by 5 bases and J by 8 bases, with 16 bases between. This CDR3 region has 14 residues. The CDR3 loop reads CASSTLNREDIQYF. CDR3 coding DNA: TGTGCCAGCAGTACCCTTAACAGGGAGGACATTCAGTACTTC.

Only a few counts were recorded for this clonotype. This chain uses TRBV12-3 or TRBV12-4 with TRBJ2-1; 8 bases line up with TRBD2. The CDR3 length is 17 residues. V was clipped by 1 base and J by 5 bases; unmatched bases: 10. CDR3 residues: CASSLVLRAGGNNEQFF. CDR3 bases: TGTGCCAGCAGTTTAGTGTTGCGGGCGGGAGGAAACAATGAGCAGTTCTTC.

V usage is TRBV6-5 and J usage is TRBJ2-7; tentatively, D is TRBD2 (5 bases). The V gene lost 1 base and the J gene lost 6 bases, with 13 bases spanning the gap. CDR3 length: 14 residues. Germline CDR1 MNHEY, CDR2 SVGAGI. The CDR3 reads CASSYWGDVAEQYF. For the CDR3, the DNA is TGTGCCAGCAGTTACTGGGGAGATGTTGCCGAGCAGTACTTC.

CDR3 in DNA: TGCGCCAGCAGCCAAAGGAAGGGAAACAGGGCTTCGGAGACCCAGTACTTC. Its translation is CASSQRKGNRASETQYF. The chain uses TRBV4-3 and TRBJ2-5; TRBD1 might be the D (6 bases). Germline V gives CDR1 LGHNA, CDR2 YSLEER. CDR3 length: 17 amino acids. The V end was cut by 2 bases, the J end by 5 bases, with 21 bases between.

This clonotype was observed at least ten times. The rearrangement uses TRBV3-1 and TRBJ2-5; the D is unclear. CDR1 is LGHDT and CDR2 is YNNKEL in the germline V gene (reference sequence). The CDR3 totals 12 residues. Trimming shortened V by 1 base and J by 5 bases, and 5 bases separated the two germline ends. The CDR3 nucleotides are TGTGCCAGCAGCCAAGTTTGGGAGACCCAGTACTTC. This gives the protein CASSQVWETQYF.

The sample holds a few counts of this clonotype. This rearrangement joins TRBV15 to TRBJ2-7; D is perhaps TRBD1 (6 bases). The CDR3 is made up of 15 amino acids. Trimming removed 3 bases from V and 6 bases from J, with 18 bases in between. Germline CDR1 is LNHNV and CDR2 is YYDKDF (reference sequence). The CDR3 sequence is CATSRETGGVVEQYF. The CDR3 DNA reads TGTGCCACCAGCAGGGAGACAGGCGGAGTGGTCGAGCAGTACTTC. Full variable domain (remainder filled in from reference TRBV15 and TRBJ2-7): DAMVIQNPRYQVTQFGKPVTLSCSQTLNHNVMYWYQQKSSQAPKLLFHYYDKDFNNEADTPDNFQSRRPNTSFCFLDIRSPGLGDTAMYLCATSRETGGVVEQYFGPGTRLTVT.

This clonotype was observed a few times. The chain has TRBV6-2 or TRBV6-3 and TRBJ2-3; the D call may be TRBD1 or TRBD2 (5 bases each). This CDR3 contains 17 residues. Germline V gene data show CDR1 as MNHEY and CDR2 as SVGEGT. Trimming cost V 5 bases and J 0 bases, with 18 bases left between them. CDR3 nucleotide sequence: TGTGCCAGCAGTCTGCCACCGGGACGCCAAAGCACAGATACGCAGTATTTT. This encodes CASSLPPGRQSTDTQYF.

The V call is TRBV3-1, the J call TRBJ2-7, with a weak D call TRBD2 (6 bases). V was cut by 3 bases and J by 4 bases, with 10 bases left in between. The CDR3 runs to 13 residues. From germline, CDR1 is LGHDT and CDR2 YNNKEL (reference sequence). This CDR3 is CASSQGGLYEQYF. Here the CDR3 DNA reads TGTGCCAGCAGCCAGGGGGGTTTGTACGAGCAGTACTTC.

Only a few counts were recorded for this clonotype. CDR3 residues: CASSSSTGISYEQYF. The CDR3 nucleotides are TGTGCCAGCAGCTCCTCGACAGGGATCTCCTACGAGCAGTACTTC. The rearrangement joins TRBV7-6 to TRBJ2-7, with TRBD1 identical over 7 bases. Germline V gene data show CDR1 as SGHVS and CDR2 as FNYEAQ. This CDR3 contains 15 residues. J gave up 0 bases and V 4 bases, and 6 bases lay outside the gene matches.

This clonotype was detected a few times. The gene calls are TRBV10-3 and TRBJ1-4; 10 nucleotides align to TRBD1. This CDR3 is 16 amino acids long. Germline V lookup: CDR1 ENHRY, CDR2 SYGVKD. The V and J ends lost 0 bases and 7 bases, in that order; junction bases with no gene match: 5. The CDR3 bases are TGTGCCATCAGTGAGTCGGCGGGACAGGGGAGTGAAAAACTGTTTTTT. Amino acids: CAISESAGQGSEKLFF.

This clonotype appeared many times. The CDR3 spells CASSVLGQDYEQYF. As DNA, the CDR3 is TGTGCCAGCAGTGTATTAGGACAGGATTACGAGCAGTACTTC. This rearrangement joins TRBV2 to TRBJ2-7, with 7 bases aligning to TRBD1. CDR3 length equals 14 residues. Looked up from germline, CDR1 is SNHLY and CDR2 is FYNNEI. The J segment lost 4 bases and the V segment lost 4 bases, leaving 7 bases of the junction unmatched.

The rearrangement joins TRBV19 to TRBJ1-4; no reliable D call. The CDR3 loop spans 16 amino acids. Germline V gene data show CDR1 as LNHDA and CDR2 as SQIVND (reference sequence). V lost 3 bases to trimming and J lost 5 bases, with 16 bases between them. The CDR3 DNA follows: TGTGCCAGTAGTATTTTCAATAATCGGGGAAATGAAAAACTGTTTTTT. Protein product: CASSIFNNRGNEKLFF.

The rearrangement uses TRBV12-3 or TRBV12-4 and TRBJ2-3, with TRBD1 matching over 11 bases. J lost 3 bases, V lost 6 bases, and 8 bases had no gene match. This CDR3 is built from 16 residues. CDR3: CASRWTGGLSTDTQYF. The CDR3 nucleotides read TGTGCCAGCAGGTGGACAGGGGGCTTGAGTACAGATACGCAGTATTTT.

This clonotype was counted a few times. The chain recombines TRBV29-1 with TRBJ2-1; the D call may be TRBD1 or TRBD2 (5 bases each). Trimming pared 8 bases from V and 8 bases from J, leaving 19 bases between. The CDR3 loop spans 13 amino acids. Per the germline V gene, CDR1 is SQVTM and CDR2 is ANQGSEA. The CDR3 sequence: CSWGSGPYYEQFF. The CDR3 coding sequence is TGCAGCTGGGGGTCAGGGCCTTACTATGAGCAGTTCTTC.

This clonotype appeared many times. The chain combines TRBV2 with TRBJ2-3; 11 bases are a match to TRBD2. With V trimmed by 6 bases and J by 2 bases, 4 bases remained unmatched. This CDR3 comprises 15 residues. Germline loops: CDR1 SNHLY, CDR2 FYNNEI. The CDR3 is CASRPGLAATDTQYF. In DNA form, the CDR3 reads TGTGCCAGCAGGCCGGGACTAGCGGCCACAGATACGCAGTATTTT.

This clonotype was seen many times. V is TRBV7-9 and J is TRBJ1-2; D is possibly TRBD1 (6 bases). Germline V gene sequence: CDR1 SEHNR, CDR2 FQNEAQ (reference sequence). CDR3 length: 14 amino acids. Trimming removed 3 bases at V and 2 bases at J, with 10 bases between. In DNA, the CDR3 is TGTGCCAGCAGCTTTGTCAGGGGAAACTATGGCTACACCTTC. It codes for CASSFVRGNYGYTF.

This rearrangement joins TRBV24-1 to TRBJ2-5; TRBD2 matches at 11 bases. Germline V CDR1 and CDR2: KGHDR, SFDVKD. This CDR3 has 16 amino acids. The J segment lost 5 bases and the V segment lost 2 bases, leaving 6 bases of the junction unmatched. The CDR3 nucleotides are TGTGCCACCAGTGATTCTCGGACTAGCGGGTCGGAGACCCAGTACTTC. This gives the protein CATSDSRTSGSETQYF.